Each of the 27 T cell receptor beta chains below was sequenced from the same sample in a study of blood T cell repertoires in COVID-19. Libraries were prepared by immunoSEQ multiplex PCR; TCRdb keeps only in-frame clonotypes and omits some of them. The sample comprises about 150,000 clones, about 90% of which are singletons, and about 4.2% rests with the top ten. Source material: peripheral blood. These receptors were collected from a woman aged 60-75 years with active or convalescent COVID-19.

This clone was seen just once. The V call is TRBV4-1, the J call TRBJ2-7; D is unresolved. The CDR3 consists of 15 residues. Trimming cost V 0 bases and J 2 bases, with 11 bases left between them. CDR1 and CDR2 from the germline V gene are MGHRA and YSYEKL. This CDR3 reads CASSQDRSPAYEQYF. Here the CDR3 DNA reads TGCGCCAGCAGCCAAGACCGCAGTCCCGCCTACGAGCAGTACTTC.

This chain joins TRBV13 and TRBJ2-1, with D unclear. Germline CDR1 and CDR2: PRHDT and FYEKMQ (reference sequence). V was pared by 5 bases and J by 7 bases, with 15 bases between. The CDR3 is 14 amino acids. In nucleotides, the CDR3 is TGTGCCAGCAGCGCCTCATTGTTTAGTAATGAGCAGTTCTTC. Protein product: CASSASLFSNEQFF.

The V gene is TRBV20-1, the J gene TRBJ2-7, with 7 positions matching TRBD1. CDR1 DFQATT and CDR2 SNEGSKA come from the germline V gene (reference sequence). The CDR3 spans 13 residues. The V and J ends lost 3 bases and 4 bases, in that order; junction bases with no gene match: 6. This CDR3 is CSASVGDRYEQYF. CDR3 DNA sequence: TGCAGTGCTAGTGTTGGGGACAGATACGAGCAGTACTTC.

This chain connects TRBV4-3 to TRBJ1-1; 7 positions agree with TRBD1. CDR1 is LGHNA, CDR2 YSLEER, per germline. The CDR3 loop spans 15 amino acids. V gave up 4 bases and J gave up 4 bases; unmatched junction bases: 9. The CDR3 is CASSRIQGWGTEAFF. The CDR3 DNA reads TGCGCCAGCAGCCGAATACAGGGGTGGGGCACTGAAGCTTTCTTT.

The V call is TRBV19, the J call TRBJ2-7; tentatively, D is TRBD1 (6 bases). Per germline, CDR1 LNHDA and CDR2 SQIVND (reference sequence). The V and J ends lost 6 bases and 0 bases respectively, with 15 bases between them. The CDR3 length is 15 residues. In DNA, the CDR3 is TGTGCCAGTAGCGAACAGGGATTGGGCTCCTACGAGCAGTACTTC. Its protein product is CASSEQGLGSYEQYF.

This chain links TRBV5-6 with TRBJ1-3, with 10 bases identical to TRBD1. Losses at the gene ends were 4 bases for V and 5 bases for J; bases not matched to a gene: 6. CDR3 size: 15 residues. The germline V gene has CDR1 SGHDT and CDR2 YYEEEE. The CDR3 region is CASSPGTGDRNTIYF. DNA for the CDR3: TGTGCCAGCAGCCCCGGGACAGGGGACCGAAACACCATATATTTT.

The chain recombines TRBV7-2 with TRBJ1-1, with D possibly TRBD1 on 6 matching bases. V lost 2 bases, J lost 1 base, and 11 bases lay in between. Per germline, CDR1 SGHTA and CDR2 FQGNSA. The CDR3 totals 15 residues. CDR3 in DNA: TGTGCCAGCAGCTTAATACTGACAGGGAACACTGAAGCTTTCTTT. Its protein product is CASSLILTGNTEAFF.

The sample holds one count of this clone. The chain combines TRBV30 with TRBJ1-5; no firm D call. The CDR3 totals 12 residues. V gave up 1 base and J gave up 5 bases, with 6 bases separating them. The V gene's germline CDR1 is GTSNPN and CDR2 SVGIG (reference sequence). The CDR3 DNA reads TGTGCCTGGAGTGCCGACTATCAGCCCCAGCATTTT. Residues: CAWSADYQPQHF. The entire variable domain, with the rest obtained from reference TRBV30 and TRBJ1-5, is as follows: SQTIHQWPATLVQPVGSPLSLECTVEGTSNPNLYWYRQAAGRGLQLLFYSVGIGQISSEVPQNLSASRPQDRQFILSSKKLLLSDSGFYLCAWSADYQPQHFGDGTRLSIL.

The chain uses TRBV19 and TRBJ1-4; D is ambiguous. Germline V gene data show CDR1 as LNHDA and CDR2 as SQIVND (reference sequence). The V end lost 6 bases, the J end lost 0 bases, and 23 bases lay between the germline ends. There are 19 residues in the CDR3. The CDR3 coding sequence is TGTGCCAGTAGCGTCCTGGGTTGGAGGGAGAGGGCAACTAATGAAAAACTGTTTTTT. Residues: CASSVLGWRERATNEKLFF. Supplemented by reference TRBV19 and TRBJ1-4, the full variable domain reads DGGITQSPKYLFRKEGQNVTLSCEQNLNHDAMYWYRQDPGQGLRLIYYSQIVNDFQKGDIAEGYSVSREKKESFPLTVTSAQKNPTAFYLCASSVLGWRERATNEKLFFGSGTQLSVL.

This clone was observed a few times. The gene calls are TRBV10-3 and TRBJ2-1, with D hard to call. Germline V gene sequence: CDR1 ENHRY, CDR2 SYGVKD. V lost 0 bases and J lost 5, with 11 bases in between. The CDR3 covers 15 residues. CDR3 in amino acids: CAISESSSINNEQFF. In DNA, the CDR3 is TGTGCCATCAGTGAGTCGAGTAGCATAAACAATGAGCAGTTCTTC.

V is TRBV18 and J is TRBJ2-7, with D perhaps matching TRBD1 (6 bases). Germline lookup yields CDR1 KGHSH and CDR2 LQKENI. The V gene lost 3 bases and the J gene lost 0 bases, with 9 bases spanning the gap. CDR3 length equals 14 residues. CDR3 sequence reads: CASSPQGSSYEQYF. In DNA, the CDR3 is TGTGCCAGCTCACCGCAGGGGAGCTCCTACGAGCAGTACTTC.

CDR3 bases: TGTGCCAGCAGCTTGCTTCTCTCGATCGAGTACTCCACTGAAGCTTTCTTT. Its translation: CASSLLLSIEYSTEAFF. The chain combines TRBV5-8 with TRBJ1-1; D unclear. Trimming shortened V by 1 base and J by 4 bases, and 20 bases separated the two germline ends. The CDR3 totals 17 residues. The germline V gene has CDR1 SGHTS and CDR2 YDEGEE.

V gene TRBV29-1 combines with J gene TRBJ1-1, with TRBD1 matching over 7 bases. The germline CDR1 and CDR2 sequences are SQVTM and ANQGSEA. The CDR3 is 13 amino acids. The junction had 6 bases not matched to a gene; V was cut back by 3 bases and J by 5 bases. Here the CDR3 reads CSVDKGARTEAFF. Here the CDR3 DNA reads TGCAGCGTTGATAAGGGGGCGCGTACTGAAGCTTTCTTT.

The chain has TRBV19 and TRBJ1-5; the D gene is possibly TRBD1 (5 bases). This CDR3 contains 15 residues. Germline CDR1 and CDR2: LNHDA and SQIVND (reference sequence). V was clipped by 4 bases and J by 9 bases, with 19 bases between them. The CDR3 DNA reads TGTGCCAGTAGTACCCCCGAGGCCGGACACAGGCCCCAGCATTTT. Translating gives CASSTPEAGHRPQHF. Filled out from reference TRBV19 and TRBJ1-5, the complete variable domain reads DGGITQSPKYLFRKEGQNVTLSCEQNLNHDAMYWYRQDPGQGLRLIYYSQIVNDFQKGDIAEGYSVSREKKESFPLTVTSAQKNPTAFYLCASSTPEAGHRPQHFGDGTRLSIL.

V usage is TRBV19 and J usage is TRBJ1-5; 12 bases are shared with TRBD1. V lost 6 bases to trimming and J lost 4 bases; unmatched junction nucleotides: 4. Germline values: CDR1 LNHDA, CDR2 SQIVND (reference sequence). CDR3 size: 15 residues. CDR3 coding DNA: TGTGCCAGTAGACCGGGACAGGGGGCAAATCAGCCCCAGCATTTT. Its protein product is CASRPGQGANQPQHF.

The CDR3 bases are TGTGCCAGCAGCGTCGGGACAGACTATGGCTACACCTTC. Its translation is CASSVGTDYGYTF. V and J are TRBV3-1 (or the pseudogene TRBV3-2) and TRBJ1-2; 7 nucleotides match TRBD1. Trimming removed 5 bases from V and 3 bases from J; junction bases left unmatched: 3. This CDR3 is 13 amino acids long. Germline V CDR1 and CDR2: LGHDT, YNNKEL (reference sequence).

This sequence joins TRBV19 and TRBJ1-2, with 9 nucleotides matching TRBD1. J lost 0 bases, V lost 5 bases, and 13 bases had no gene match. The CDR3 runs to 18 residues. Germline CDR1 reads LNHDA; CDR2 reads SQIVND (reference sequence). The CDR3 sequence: CASSHDPGQGLANYGYTF. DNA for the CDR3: TGTGCCAGTAGTCACGATCCCGGACAGGGGCTGGCTAACTATGGCTACACCTTC.

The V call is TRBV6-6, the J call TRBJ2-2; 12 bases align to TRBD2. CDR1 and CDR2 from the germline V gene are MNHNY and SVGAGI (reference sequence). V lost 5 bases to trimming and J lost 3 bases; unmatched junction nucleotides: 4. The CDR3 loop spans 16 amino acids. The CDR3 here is CASSARLAGDTGELFF. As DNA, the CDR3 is TGTGCCAGCAGTGCAAGACTAGCGGGGGACACCGGGGAGCTGTTTTTT.

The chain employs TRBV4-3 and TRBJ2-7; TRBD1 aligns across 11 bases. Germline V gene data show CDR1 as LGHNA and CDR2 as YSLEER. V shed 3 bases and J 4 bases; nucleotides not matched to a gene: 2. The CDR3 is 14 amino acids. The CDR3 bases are TGCGCCAGCAGCCAGGACAGGGGGCGGTACGAGCAGTACTTC. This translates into CASSQDRGRYEQYF.

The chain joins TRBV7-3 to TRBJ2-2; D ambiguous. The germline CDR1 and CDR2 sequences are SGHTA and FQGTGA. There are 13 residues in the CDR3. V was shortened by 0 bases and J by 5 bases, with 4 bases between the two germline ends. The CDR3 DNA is TGTGCCAGCAGCTTAACATTAACCGGGGAGCTGTTTTTT. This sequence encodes CASSLTLTGELFF.

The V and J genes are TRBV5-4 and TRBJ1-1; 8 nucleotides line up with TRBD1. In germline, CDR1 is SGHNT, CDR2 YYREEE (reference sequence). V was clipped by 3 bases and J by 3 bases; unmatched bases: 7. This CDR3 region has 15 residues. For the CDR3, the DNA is TGTGCCAGCAGCTCTCAGGGCAGGGGGCACACTGAAGCTTTCTTT. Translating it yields CASSSQGRGHTEAFF. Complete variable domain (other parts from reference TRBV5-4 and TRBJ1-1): ETGVTQSPTHLIKTRGQQVTLRCSSQSGHNTVSWYQQALGQGPQFIFQYYREEENGRGNFPPRFSGLQFPNYSSELNVNALELDDSALYLCASSSQGRGHTEAFFGQGTRLTVV.

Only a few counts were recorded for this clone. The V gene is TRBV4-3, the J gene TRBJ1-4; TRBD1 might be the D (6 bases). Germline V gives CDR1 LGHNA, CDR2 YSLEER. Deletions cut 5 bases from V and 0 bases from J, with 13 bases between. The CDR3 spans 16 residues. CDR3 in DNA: TGCGCCAGCAGCAAGGTGCAGGGGTCAACTAATGAAAAACTGTTTTTT. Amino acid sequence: CASSKVQGSTNEKLFF.

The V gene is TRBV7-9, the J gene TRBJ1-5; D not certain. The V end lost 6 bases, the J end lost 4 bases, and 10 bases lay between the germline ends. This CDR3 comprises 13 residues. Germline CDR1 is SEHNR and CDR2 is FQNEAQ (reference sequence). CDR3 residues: CASSLTVNQPQHF. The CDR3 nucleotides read TGTGCCAGCAGTCTTACAGTGAATCAGCCCCAGCATTTT.

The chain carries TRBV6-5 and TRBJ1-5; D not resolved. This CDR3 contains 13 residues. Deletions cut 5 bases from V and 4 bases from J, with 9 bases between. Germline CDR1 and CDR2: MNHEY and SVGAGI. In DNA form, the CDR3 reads TGTGCCAGCAGTCCATTAGAGAATCAGCCCCAGCATTTT. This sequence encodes CASSPLENQPQHF.

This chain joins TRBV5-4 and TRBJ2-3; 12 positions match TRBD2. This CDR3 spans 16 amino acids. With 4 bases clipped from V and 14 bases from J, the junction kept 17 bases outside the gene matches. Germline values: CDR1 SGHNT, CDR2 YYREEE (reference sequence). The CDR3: CASSPAQTSGGPEWYF. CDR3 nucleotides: TGTGCCAGCAGCCCTGCCCAAACTAGCGGGGGGCCCGAGTGGTATTTT.

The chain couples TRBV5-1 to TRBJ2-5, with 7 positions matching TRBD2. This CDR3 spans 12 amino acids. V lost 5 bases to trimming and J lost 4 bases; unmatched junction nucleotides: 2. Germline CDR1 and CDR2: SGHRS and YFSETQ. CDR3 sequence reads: CASSGGVETQYF. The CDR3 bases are TGCGCCAGCAGTGGGGGGGTAGAGACCCAGTACTTC.

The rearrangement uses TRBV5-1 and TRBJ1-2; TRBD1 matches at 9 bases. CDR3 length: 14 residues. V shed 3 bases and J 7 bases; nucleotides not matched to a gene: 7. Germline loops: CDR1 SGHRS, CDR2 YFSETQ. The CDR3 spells CASSSDRGESGYTF. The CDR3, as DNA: TGCGCCAGCAGCTCCGACAGGGGGGAGAGTGGCTACACCTTC.